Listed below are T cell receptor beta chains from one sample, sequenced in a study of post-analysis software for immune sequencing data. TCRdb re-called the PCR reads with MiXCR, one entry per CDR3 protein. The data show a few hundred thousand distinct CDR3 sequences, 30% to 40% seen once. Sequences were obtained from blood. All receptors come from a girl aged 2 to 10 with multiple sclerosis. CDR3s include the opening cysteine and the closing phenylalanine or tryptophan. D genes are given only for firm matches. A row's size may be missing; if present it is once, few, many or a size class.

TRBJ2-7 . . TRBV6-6 TGTGCCAGCAGTACCCCGTCAGCGGGCTCCTACGAGCAGTACTTC CASSTPSAGSYEQYF
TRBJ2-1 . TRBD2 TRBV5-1 TGCGCCAGCAGCTTGGCCTCTAGCGGGAGGTCGTTATGGGGTGAGCAGTTCTTC CASSLASSGRSLWGEQFF
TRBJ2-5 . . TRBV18 TGTGCCAGCTCACCAGCCAGCCAGGGGGAGACCCAGTACTTC CASSPASQGETQYF
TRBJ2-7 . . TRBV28 TGTGCCAGCAGTCCGAGGGTGCCCTACGAGCAGTACTTC CASSPRVPYEQYF
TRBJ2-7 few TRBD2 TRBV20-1 TGCAGTGCTAGGGGACTAGCGGGACGGGGCGAGCAGTACTTC CSARGLAGRGEQYF
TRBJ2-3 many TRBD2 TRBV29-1 TGCAGCGTTGGGACTAGCGGGGATACGCAGTATTTT CSVGTSGDTQYF
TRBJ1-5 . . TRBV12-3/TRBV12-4 TGTGCCAGCAGTCCCGGACAGCCGTTCTATCAGCCCCAGCATTTT CASSPGQPFYQPQHF
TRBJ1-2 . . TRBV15 TGTGCCACCAGCAGATCCACTGTACGAGGGAGAAGGAACTATGGCTACACCTTC CATSRSTVRGRRNYGYTF
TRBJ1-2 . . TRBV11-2 TGTGCCAGCAGCTTAGCTGACAGTCAAAGCTTATTCTATGGCTACACCTTC CASSLADSQSLFYGYTF
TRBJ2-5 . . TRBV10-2 TGCGCCAGCAGTGAAGAGGGCGCGTACCAAGAGACCCAGTACTTC CASSEEGAYQETQYF
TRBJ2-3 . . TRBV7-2 TGTGCCAGCAGCTTAGCTCAGGGTACAGATACGCAGTATTTT CASSLAQGTDTQYF
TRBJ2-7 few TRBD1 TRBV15 TGTGCCACCAGCAGAGGAGGACAGGGTGGGAACGAGCAGTACTTC CATSRGGQGGNEQYF
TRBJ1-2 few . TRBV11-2 TGTGCCAGCAGCTTATTGGATAACTATGGCTACACCTTC CASSLLDNYGYTF
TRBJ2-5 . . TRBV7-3 TGTGCCAGCAGCTTAGCGGGATCGGGAGAGACCCAGTACTTC CASSLAGSGETQYF
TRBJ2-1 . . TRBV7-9 TGTGCCAGCAGCCCCAAACGGGACCTCTACAATGAGCAGTTCTTC CASSPKRDLYNEQFF
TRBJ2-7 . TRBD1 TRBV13 TGTGCCAGCAGCCCCGGACAGGGGGGTTCCTACGAGCAGTACTTC CASSPGQGGSYEQYF
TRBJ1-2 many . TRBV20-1 TGCAGTGCTAGAGAGAACGGGGACTATGGCTACACCTTC CSARENGDYGYTF
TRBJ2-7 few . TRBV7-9 TGTGCCAGCAGCTTAAATTTCGCCCCATCCTACGAGCAGTACTTC CASSLNFAPSYEQYF
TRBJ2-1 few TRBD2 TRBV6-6 TGTGCCAGCAGTTGCAACATGGAGCGGGGGCCCTACAATGAGCAGTTCTTC CASSCNMERGPYNEQFF
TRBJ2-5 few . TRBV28 TGTGCCAGCGGTAACAGAGAACTCCAAGAGACCCAGTACTTC CASGNRELQETQYF
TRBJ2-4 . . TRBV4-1 TGCGCCAGCAGCCAAGAAGACGGGGGCCAGGGGGACATTCAGTACTTC CASSQEDGGQGDIQYF
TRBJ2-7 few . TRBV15 TGTGCCACCAGCAAACTGAGGGGTAACGAGCAGTACTTC CATSKLRGNEQYF
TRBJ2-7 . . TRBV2 TGTGCCAGCAGCAACACCGGGACCCCGACTACCGAGCAGTACTTC CASSNTGTPTTEQYF